This T cell receptor (beta chain) was identified during a study of cytomegalovirus exposure and HLA in healthy donors. Whole-study results and caveats: The authors later found TCR association rates varying by HLA locus, with DRB1 most and HLA-C fewest. Several of the most significant clusters appeared linked to common viral pathogens, based on a later analysis. An analysis that was carried out later associated 17,000 or so TCR beta sequences with HLA alleles at 0.05 false discovery rate. Because they were indistinguishable, some V segments, including TRBV6-2 and TRBV6-3, were excluded.

About this clone: Antigen: not known.

Trimming took 4 bases from V and 2 from J, leaving 19 bases between them. CDR3 length: 16 amino acids. Germline CDR1 and CDR2: SQVTM and ANQGSEA. Primers for the PCR totalled 60 Vbeta and 13 Jbeta. Produced via immunoSEQ multiplex PCR; TCRdb's table is partial and in-frame only. The repertoire holds around 85,000 clones, with 65% to 80% as singletons. Sequenced sample: PBMCs. The sequence was collected from a man in his fifties or sixties in good health and CMV-seronegative. The chain links TRBV29-1 to TRBJ2-3; the D is unclear. This CDR3 is CSVGRGPRGHTDTQYF. CDR3 bases: TGCAGCGTTGGTCGCGGCCCTAGAGGCCACACAGATACGCAGTATTTT.